The 13 T cell receptor beta chains in this list originate from one sample, sequenced in a study of a mutant IDH1 vaccine in newly diagnosed glioma. TCRdb's table, derived via immunoSEQ multiplex PCR, lists solely in-frame clones and lacks some. The sample consists of about 92,000 clones, about four fifths of them appearing once. Indicated time point: baseline, week 1 (first vaccination visit). This sample's treatment: pre-vaccination baseline after standard-of-care therapy. The specimen was PBMCs, collected from a glioma patient treated with radiotherapy, temozolomide or both. These receptors were collected from a woman between 50 and 59 years old with glioma.

This chain joins TRBV4-1 and TRBJ2-5; TRBD1 agrees at 9 bases. V was pared by 0 bases and J by 4 bases, with 6 bases of the junction left unmatched. The germline V gene encodes CDR1 MGHRA and CDR2 YSYEKL. This CDR3 is built from 16 residues. Here the CDR3 DNA reads TGCGCCAGCAGCCAAGAACGGGACAGGGTGGGAGAGACCCAGTACTTC. It encodes CASSQERDRVGETQYF.

The V and J genes are TRBV4-1 and TRBJ2-2; either TRBD1 or TRBD2 may supply D (5 bases each). The CDR3 has 16 residues. Germline CDR1 MGHRA, CDR2 YSYEKL. V lost 0 bases and J 2 bases, leaving 10 bases between the germline ends. This CDR3 is CASSQDGGANTGELFF. CDR3 DNA sequence: TGCGCCAGCAGCCAAGATGGGGGAGCTAACACCGGGGAGCTGTTTTTT.

CDR3 loop: CASSVWDDRVAFSGNTIYF. The CDR3 DNA follows: TGTGCCAGCAGTGTCTGGGACGACAGGGTGGCCTTCTCTGGAAACACCATATATTTT. The V gene is TRBV2, the J gene TRBJ1-3; 7 bases align to TRBD1. The CDR3 has 19 amino acids. Trimming cost V 4 bases and J 0 bases; bases outside gene matches: 15. Per the germline V gene, CDR1 is SNHLY and CDR2 is FYNNEI.

The chain recombines TRBV6-1 with TRBJ1-2; 7 positions match TRBD1. The CDR3 is made up of 16 amino acids. V lost 2 bases, J lost 0 bases, and 6 bases stayed unmatched. Germline CDR1 and CDR2: MNHNS and SASEGT. CDR3 DNA: TGTGCCAGCAGTGAACACCGGGACAGAACTAACTATGGCTACACCTTC. It yields the protein CASSEHRDRTNYGYTF.

V gene TRBV27 combines with J gene TRBJ2-7; TRBD1 matches 7 bases. The CDR3 spans 13 residues. CDR1 MNHEY and CDR2 SMNVEV come from the germline V gene (reference sequence). After removal of 5 bases from V and 4 bases from J, the junction contained 5 bases not matched to a gene. The CDR3: CASSRDRAYEQYF. For the CDR3, the DNA is TGTGCCAGCAGTCGGGACAGAGCATACGAGCAGTACTTC.

The rearrangement links TRBV7-8 to TRBJ2-2, with 7 nucleotides matching TRBD1. The CDR3 runs to 15 residues. Germline loops: CDR1 SGHVS, CDR2 FQNEAQ. V shed 3 bases and J 0 bases; nucleotides not matched to a gene: 1. CDR3 DNA sequence: TGTGCCAGCAGCTTCGGGACAGCGAACACCGGGGAGCTGTTTTTT. Translation: CASSFGTANTGELFF.

The rearrangement uses TRBV5-1 and TRBJ1-1, with 10 positions matching TRBD1. There are 11 residues in the CDR3. Germline CDR1 SGHRS, CDR2 YFSETQ. The V segment lost 4 bases and the J segment 11 bases; nucleotides outside the gene matches: 2. The CDR3 DNA reads as TGCGCCAGCAGCGCGGGACAGGGGGCTTTCTTT. This gives the protein CASSAGQGAFF.

The chain carries TRBV5-1 and TRBJ2-5; D is unclear. This CDR3 is built from 12 residues. Germline CDR1 is SGHRS and CDR2 is YFSETQ. Trimming took off 2 bases at V and 5 bases at J, with 7 bases between the two ends. CDR3 loop: CASSFSGETQYF. DNA for the CDR3: TGCGCCAGCAGCTTTTCCGGGGAGACCCAGTACTTC.

This clone was recorded once. The V and J genes are TRBV6-6 and TRBJ1-2, with D uncertain. V gave up 2 bases and J gave up 3 bases, with 7 bases separating them. There are 13 residues in the CDR3. From germline, CDR1 is MNHNY and CDR2 SVGAGI (reference sequence). For the CDR3, the DNA is TGTGCCAGCAGTTACCTCAGCGACTATGGCTACACCTTC. Translating it yields CASSYLSDYGYTF.

This chain connects TRBV11-3 to TRBJ1-1; no firm D call. Germline CDR1 SGHNT, CDR2 YENEEA. The CDR3 sequence is 13 residues long. The V and J ends lost 0 bases and 3 bases respectively, with 5 bases between them. Here the CDR3 DNA reads TGTGCCAGCAGCTTAGATGGGGACACTGAAGCTTTCTTT. This sequence encodes CASSLDGDTEAFF. The complete variable domain, with remaining parts taken from reference TRBV11-3 and TRBJ1-1, reads EAGVVQSPRYKIIEKKQPVAFWCNPISGHNTLYWYLQNLGQGPELLIRYENEEAVDDSQLPKDRFSAERLKGVDSTLKIQPAELGDSAVYLCASSLDGDTEAFFGQGTRLTVV.

This sequence joins TRBV11-2 and TRBJ1-6, with D unresolved. The CDR3 has 13 residues. Germline CDR1 SGHAT, CDR2 FQNNGV. With 2 bases removed from V and 11 bases from J, the gap between germline ends came to 10 bases. The CDR3 DNA follows: TGTGCCAGCAGCTTAAATACCGGGACACCCCTCCACTTT. Encoded protein: CASSLNTGTPLHF.

CDR3 DNA sequence: TGTGCCAGCAGCGTAGGGGCTGGGCTAGCGGGGGGAGATACGCAGTATTTT. Protein: CASSVGAGLAGGDTQYF. The chain carries TRBV9 and TRBJ2-3; 11 bases are shared with TRBD2. The CDR3 is 17 residues long. J lost 5 bases, V lost 0 bases, and 8 bases had no gene match. From germline, CDR1 is SGDLS and CDR2 YYNGEE.

This chain joins TRBV19 and TRBJ2-7; D gene uncertain. Germline V gene sequence: CDR1 LNHDA, CDR2 SQIVND (reference sequence). Trimming left V 5 bases short and J 6 bases short, with 14 bases between. This CDR3 is built from 13 residues. The DNA for the CDR3 is TGTGCCAGTAGTGCTCCTTTAGGTGGCGAGCAGTACTTC. This sequence encodes CASSAPLGGEQYF.